The 31 T cell receptor beta chains given below trace back to one sample, sequenced in a study of naive and memory T cell subsets (dated by TCRdb to 2016 to 2017). Library creation used 5' RACE. Data came from an Illumina MiSeq. The ligated cDNA was amplified in four rounds of PCR with nested alpha and beta constant region primers together with the SP2 primer. TCRdb redid the processing of the public reads, applying fastp at Q25 and MiXCR, and retained in-frame beta chains. Identical CDR3 proteins give one entry, which carries the most common genes and DNA. For this sample the table gives about 48,000 distinct CDR3 sequences, of which over 3.5% were detected only once. The top ten clonotypes cover about 0.8% of the sample. The study reported a robust and sensitive protocol to amplify, sequence and analyze TCRs, based on 3' ligation of a UMI-containing oligonucleotide to TCR cDNA. All receptors come from a female donor in good health.

This clonotype occurred many times. The V and J genes are TRBV27 and TRBJ2-1; 7 bases fit TRBD2. The CDR3 contains 14 residues. Per the germline V gene, CDR1 is MNHEY and CDR2 is SMNVEV (reference sequence). Trimming took 7 bases from V and 7 from J; bases not matched to a gene: 10. This CDR3 is CASIAAGVGNEQFF. As DNA, the CDR3 is TGTGCCAGCATAGCCGCGGGGGTTGGAAATGAGCAGTTCTTC.

Many counts were recorded for this clonotype. This sequence joins TRBV9 and TRBJ2-3, with 9 bases that match TRBD2. The junction had 7 bases not matched to a gene; V was cut back by 2 bases and J by 0 bases. Germline CDR1 is SGDLS and CDR2 is YYNGEE. The CDR3 loop spans 17 amino acids. The CDR3 spells CASSVLSSGASTDTQYF. The CDR3 bases are TGTGCCAGCAGCGTTCTGTCTAGCGGGGCCAGCACAGATACGCAGTATTTT. Full variable domain (outside the CDR3, taken from reference TRBV9 and TRBJ2-3): DSGVTQTPKHLITATGQRVTLRCSPRSGDLSVYWYQQSLDQGLQFLIQYYNGEERAKGNILERFSAQQFPDLHSELNLSSLELGDSALYFCASSVLSSGASTDTQYFGPGTRLTVL.

This clonotype was observed at least ten times. The chain has TRBV7-9 and TRBJ2-1, with 8 nucleotides matching TRBD1. Germline V gene lookup returns CDR1 SEHNR and CDR2 FQNEAQ (reference sequence). J lost 8 bases, V lost 5 bases, and 11 bases had no gene match. This CDR3 has 15 amino acids. The CDR3 nucleotides are TGTGCCAGCAGCCAAAGACCGACAGGGGAGGATGAGCAGTTCTTC. Translated: CASSQRPTGEDEQFF.

In this sample, this clonotype turned up a few times. A much larger clone differs by one base, so this may be a read error. The chain is built from TRBV12-3 or TRBV12-4 and TRBJ2-7; 10 bases are shared with TRBD1. The CDR3 runs to 14 residues. The trim removed 7 bases at V and 2 bases at J, leaving 5 bases unmatched. The CDR3 loop reads CASTGTGAPYEQYF. In nucleotides, the CDR3 is TGTGCCAGCACCGGGACAGGGGCTCCCTACGAGCAGTACTTC.

This clonotype showed up many times. V and J are TRBV18 and TRBJ2-3; D is uncertain. The germline CDR1 and CDR2 sequences are KGHSH and LQKENI. V shed 3 bases and J shed 6 bases, with 7 bases lying between them. The CDR3 contains 12 residues. The CDR3 DNA follows: TGTGCCAGCTCACCCTCGGCGGATACGCAGTATTTT. Translated: CASSPSADTQYF.

This clonotype was recorded a few times. The chain employs TRBV7-2 and TRBJ2-1; 15 positions match TRBD2. CDR3 length: 16 amino acids. V dropped 5 bases and J dropped 7; count of bases not matched to a gene: 6. Germline V lookup: CDR1 SGHTA, CDR2 FQGNSA. Written as DNA, the CDR3 is TGTGCCAGCAGCATGCCGGGACTAGCGGGAGGAAATGAGCAGTTCTTC. Encoded protein: CASSMPGLAGGNEQFF.

This clonotype was seen many times. The chain couples TRBV7-9 to TRBJ1-5, with D perhaps TRBD1 (5 bases). In germline, CDR1 is SEHNR, CDR2 FQNEAQ (reference sequence). V was clipped by 1 base and J by 5 bases, with 9 bases between them. The CDR3 is 14 amino acids. CDR3 bases: TGTGCCAGCAGCTTAGTGGGGGAGCATCAGCCCCAGCATTTT. Its protein is CASSLVGEHQPQHF.

This clonotype was seen repeatedly, ten times or more. J is TRBJ1-1 and V is TRBV6-6, with D uncertain. Germline V CDR1 and CDR2: MNHNY, SVGAGI (reference sequence). CDR3 length equals 10 residues. The V and J ends lost 7 bases and 3 bases respectively, with 3 bases between them. CDR3 nucleotides: TGTGCCAGCACCGACACTGAAGCTTTCTTT. Its protein is CASTDTEAFF.

The V call is TRBV5-4, the J call TRBJ1-1; perhaps TRBD1 as D (5 bases). The CDR3 contains 17 residues. Germline V gene data show CDR1 as SGHNT and CDR2 as YYREEE (reference sequence). Trimming cost V 0 bases and J 0 bases, with 15 bases left between them. The CDR3 nucleotides are TGTGCCAGCAGCTTGGCCAGGGCAGGTCTCATGAACACTGAAGCTTTCTTT. It codes for CASSLARAGLMNTEAFF.

This clonotype has a count of ten or more. The rearrangement joins TRBV7-2 to TRBJ1-6; D is undetermined. CDR3 length: 15 residues. The germline V gene encodes CDR1 SGHTA and CDR2 FQGNSA. Trimming removed 3 bases at V and 2 bases at J, with 8 bases between. CDR3 sequence (DNA): TGTGCCAGCAGCTTCTCGAACGCCTATAATTCACCCCTCCACTTT. This encodes CASSFSNAYNSPLHF.

This clonotype was counted ten times or more. The V gene is TRBV6-5, the J gene TRBJ1-1, with 10 bases identical to TRBD1. V shed 5 bases and J 4 bases; nucleotides not matched to a gene: 13. CDR3 length: 17 amino acids. CDR1 is MNHEY and CDR2 is SVGAGI in the germline V gene. DNA for the CDR3: TGTGCCAGCAGTCTACGTGGGGGACAGGGGTACGTCACTGAAGCTTTCTTT. This codes for CASSLRGGQGYVTEAFF.

This clonotype has ten or more counts. This sequence joins TRBV12-2 and TRBJ1-5; the table's D call, TRBD1, has no DNA check behind it. TRBV12-2 counts as a pseudogene. This CDR3 contains 15 residues. The CDR3 reads CASRLWDLSNQPQHF. The DNA for the CDR3 is TGTGCAAGTCGCTTGTGGGACCTAAGCAATCAGCCCCAGCATTTT.

This clonotype is medium-sized. The chain uses TRBV12-5 and TRBJ1-4; 7 bases line up with TRBD1. The CDR3 loop spans 16 amino acids. With 0 bases clipped from V and 8 bases from J, the junction kept 9 bases outside the gene matches. Germline CDR1 is LGHNT and CDR2 is FRNRAP. CDR3 DNA: TGTGCTAGTGGTTTGGTACGCCGACAGGGTGAGGAAAAACTGTTTTTT. Its translation: CASGLVRRQGEEKLFF.

This clonotype was counted ten times or more. The V gene is TRBV29-1, the J gene TRBJ1-1; perhaps TRBD1 as D (6 bases). CDR3 length equals 13 residues. The V end lost 2 bases, the J end lost 11 bases, and 18 bases lay between the germline ends. Looked up from germline, CDR1 is SQVTM and CDR2 is ANQGSEA. The DNA of the CDR3 is TGCAGCGTTGAAAAATCGGTCGGGCAGGGGGCTTTCTTT. Translating it yields CSVEKSVGQGAFF.

This clonotype has at least ten counts. This chain uses TRBV18 with TRBJ2-7, with 8 bases lining up with TRBD2. Per germline, CDR1 KGHSH and CDR2 LQKENI. CDR3 length: 16 residues. Trimming cost V 3 bases and J 2 bases; bases outside gene matches: 9. CDR3 bases: TGTGCCAGCTCACCCCCGCTGAGCGGGAGCCCCTACGAGCAGTACTTC. Translation: CASSPPLSGSPYEQYF.

This clonotype occurred many times. V is TRBV29-1 and J is TRBJ2-1; D is unclear. Trimming stripped 0 bases from V and 6 bases from J, with 6 bases between. Per germline, CDR1 SQVTM and CDR2 ANQGSEA. The CDR3 loop spans 12 amino acids. CDR3 protein: CSVEDPLNEQFF. The CDR3 DNA is TGCAGCGTTGAAGATCCCCTCAATGAGCAGTTCTTC.

The rearrangement joins TRBV5-1 to TRBJ2-7; maybe TRBD1 (6 bases). The CDR3 runs 14 residues. Germline V gene data show CDR1 as SGHRS and CDR2 as YFSETQ. Trimming shortened V by 0 bases and J by 4 bases, and 11 bases separated the two germline ends. The CDR3 DNA is TGCGCCAGCAGCTTGGGACAGGATGGTTACGAGCAGTACTTC. Translated: CASSLGQDGYEQYF.

Ten or more counts support this clonotype. The chain couples TRBV6-2 or TRBV6-3 to TRBJ1-5, with a weak D call TRBD1 (6 bases). Trimming left V 2 bases short and J 3 bases short, with 11 bases between. CDR3 length equals 15 residues. Germline-derived CDR1 and CDR2 are MNHEY and SVGEGT. The CDR3 bases are TGTGCCAGCAGTTACCACCGACAGGACAATCAGCCCCAGCATTTT. This gives the protein CASSYHRQDNQPQHF.

The table lists this clonotype with many counts. The V call is TRBV12-3 or TRBV12-4, the J call TRBJ1-5; D uncertain. V was pared by 3 bases and J by 1 base, with 7 bases between. This CDR3 region has 14 residues. The CDR3 nucleotides read TGTGCCAGCAGTTTCCCCGGGAGCAATCAGCCCCAGCATTTT. This sequence encodes CASSFPGSNQPQHF.

A remark on this clonotype: A much larger clone lies a single base off, so this may be a read error. V usage is TRBV11-3 and J usage is TRBJ2-1; D is undetermined. The CDR3 totals 13 residues. The V end was cut by 4 bases, the J end by 10 bases, with 14 bases between. The V gene's germline CDR1 is SGHNT and CDR2 YENEEA. This chain's CDR3 is CASSSGWSGEQFF. CDR3 bases: TGTGCCAGCAGCTCAGGATGGTCAGGCGAGCAGTTCTTC.

In this sample, this clonotype turned up many times. J is TRBJ2-1 and V is TRBV12-3 or TRBV12-4; weak D call: TRBD2 (7 bases). The CDR3 runs 17 residues. V was cut by 5 bases and J by 0 bases, with 17 bases left in between. CDR3 protein: CASSDLRGGSSYNEQFF. In DNA form, the CDR3 reads TGTGCCAGCAGTGACCTAAGGGGGGGAAGCTCCTACAATGAGCAGTTCTTC.

This clonotype was found many times. The rearrangement joins TRBV6-2 or TRBV6-3 to TRBJ2-1; tentative D call: TRBD2 (5 bases). Looked up from germline, CDR1 is MNHEY and CDR2 is SVGEGT. This CDR3 has 12 amino acids. Trimming pared 2 bases from V and 7 bases from J, leaving 6 bases between. CDR3 DNA sequence: TGTGCCAGCAGTTACGCGGGTAATGAGCAGTTCTTC. This codes for CASSYAGNEQFF.

This clonotype ranks as medium-sized. The DNA for the CDR3 is TGCAGCCTTGTCACTACGGGAGGGGGGACTGAAGCTTTCTTT. It translates to CSLVTTGGGTEAFF. This chain joins TRBV29-1 and TRBJ1-1, with D perhaps TRBD1 (6 bases). V shed 8 bases and J shed 5 bases, with 21 bases lying between them. This CDR3 is 14 amino acids long. Germline-derived CDR1 and CDR2 are SQVTM and ANQGSEA.

There are many counts of this clonotype. This chain uses TRBV29-1 with TRBJ2-7, with a tentative D call TRBD1 (6 bases). The CDR3 consists of 14 residues. Trimming took off 5 bases at V and 3 bases at J, with 17 bases between the two ends. CDR1 SQVTM and CDR2 ANQGSEA come from the germline V gene. The CDR3 bases are TGCAGCGTTCTTTTAGGACAGCTCAACTACGAGCAGTACTTC. Amino acids: CSVLLGQLNYEQYF.

This clonotype was counted at least ten times. V gene TRBV28 combines with J gene TRBJ2-5; 7 bases line up with TRBD2. This CDR3 is 13 amino acids long. Germline CDR1 is MDHEN and CDR2 is SYDVKM. The ends lost 8 bases at V and 2 bases at J; junction bases unmatched: 5. The CDR3 is CASVRGRQETQYF. CDR3 sequence (DNA): TGTGCCAGCGTGCGGGGGAGACAAGAGACCCAGTACTTC.

This clonotype has a handful of counts. The V call is TRBV5-1, the J call TRBJ2-7; 8 bases agree with TRBD2. The junction had 5 bases not matched to a gene; V was cut back by 4 bases and J by 2 bases. Germline CDR1 is SGHRS and CDR2 is YFSETQ. The CDR3 sequence is 14 residues long. This chain's CDR3 is CASSVISGAYEQYF. The CDR3 region has the DNA TGCGCCAGCAGCGTCATTAGCGGGGCCTACGAGCAGTACTTC.

This clonotype was observed many times. This chain links TRBV29-1 with TRBJ2-5; D not certain. The CDR3 has 11 residues. Looked up from germline, CDR1 is SQVTM and CDR2 is ANQGSEA. V lost 3 bases and J 4 bases, leaving 6 bases between the germline ends. The CDR3 is CSVDERETQYF. CDR3 nucleotides: TGCAGCGTTGATGAGCGAGAGACCCAGTACTTC.

This clonotype has a count of ten or more. The rearrangement joins TRBV20-1 to TRBJ1-5; TRBD1 matches at 10 bases. Looked up from germline, CDR1 is DFQATT and CDR2 is SNEGSKA (reference sequence). With V trimmed by 0 bases and J by 7 bases, 21 bases remained unmatched. There are 20 residues in the CDR3. Here the CDR3 reads CSARDLLAITGTGAVQPQHF. In nucleotides, the CDR3 is TGCAGTGCTAGAGACTTGCTTGCGATCACCGGGACAGGGGCTGTGCAGCCCCAGCATTTT.

The chain recombines TRBV28 with TRBJ2-7; D may be TRBD1 (5 bases). V was clipped by 5 bases and J by 2 bases, with 13 bases between them. Germline CDR1 and CDR2: MDHEN and SYDVKM. This CDR3 comprises 14 residues. The CDR3 nucleotides read TGTGCCAGCAGTAAGATCGACAGAACCTACGAGCAGTACTTC. This encodes CASSKIDRTYEQYF.

This clonotype has at least ten counts. V is TRBV19 and J is TRBJ2-2; 13 positions agree with TRBD2. The CDR3 has 19 residues. Germline CDR1 is LNHDA and CDR2 is SQIVND (reference sequence). After removal of 3 bases from V and 0 bases from J, the junction contained 7 bases not matched to a gene. The CDR3 DNA sequence: TGTGCCAGTAGTATTGGGACTAGCGGGATGTTCGCGAACACCGGGGAGCTGTTTTTT. Translated, it gives CASSIGTSGMFANTGELFF.

This clonotype has at least ten counts. This chain links TRBV12-3 or TRBV12-4 with TRBJ2-1; maybe TRBD1 (6 bases). V was pared by 6 bases and J by 6 bases, with 18 bases between. CDR3 length: 15 amino acids. CDR3 coding DNA: TGTGCCAGCAGGACAATAGGGGGACGGCCCAATGAGCAGTTCTTC. It specifies CASRTIGGRPNEQFF.